This T cell receptor beta chain appears in the sequencing data of a study of blood T cell repertoires in COVID-19. In the study overall: T cells, B-cell-depleted T cells, or PBMCs supplied cDNA or gDNA.

As processed by the authors: Estimated nucleated cell counts came from reference gene primer amplification. TCRdb keeps only in-frame clones here, not all; method: immunoSEQ multiplex PCR. V, J and clone size reflect that table, while D and trimming were determined from the DNA. Of some 290,000 clones detected, roughly 79% appear once; the ten largest clones hold roughly 2.9%. The CDR3 is made up of 14 amino acids. Trimming cost V 8 bases and J 1 base, with 14 bases left between them. From germline, CDR1 is SNHLY and CDR2 FYNNEI. The receptor comes from a woman aged 60-70 years with active or convalescent COVID-19. The chain combines TRBV2 with TRBJ1-1, with D unclear. The sequenced sample consisted of peripheral blood. CDR3 bases: TGTGCCAGCTTGAGGGTGGGTGGGAACACTGAAGCTTTCTTT. This sequence encodes CASLRVGGNTEAFF.